Reported below is one T cell receptor beta chain. TCRdb processed the 5' RACE reads again and assigns one entry to each CDR3 protein, with no DNA. This repertoire comprises some 500,000 distinct CDR3 sequences; its ten largest clones make up 1.4% to 1.5%. The data were obtained in a study of T cells expressing NK-cell markers. The CDR3 extends over 13 amino acids. This TCR came from a woman in her forties or fifties in good health. This chain connects TRBV12-3 or TRBV12-4 to TRBJ1-1. The sample was blood T cells: a sorted CD56 or NKG2C T cell subset, CD4+ or CD8+ T cells, or bulk PBMC T cells (not recorded which). The CDR3 reads CASSLDGGMEAFF.